This TCR beta chain was identified during a study of OX40 agonist ivuxolimab in advanced cancers. Assay used: immunoSEQ multiplex PCR; TCRdb lists only in-frame clones, some missing. The repertoire holds about 35,000 clones, with around 92% as singletons. Trimming shortened V by 1 base and J by 5 bases, and 12 bases separated the two germline ends. Germline loops: CDR1 SGHVS, CDR2 FQNEAQ. The CDR3 covers 14 residues. Specimen: CD4+ or CD8+ T cells sorted from blood, collected in a trial of the OX40 agonist ivuxolimab. The source is an adult with an advanced solid tumor such as melanoma, head and neck, liver or kidney cancer. The chain recombines TRBV7-8 with TRBJ2-7; D remains ambiguous. CDR3 coding DNA: TGTGCCAGCAGCTTAGGTATAGACGTCCACGAGCAGTACTTC. The encoded protein is CASSLGIDVHEQYF.